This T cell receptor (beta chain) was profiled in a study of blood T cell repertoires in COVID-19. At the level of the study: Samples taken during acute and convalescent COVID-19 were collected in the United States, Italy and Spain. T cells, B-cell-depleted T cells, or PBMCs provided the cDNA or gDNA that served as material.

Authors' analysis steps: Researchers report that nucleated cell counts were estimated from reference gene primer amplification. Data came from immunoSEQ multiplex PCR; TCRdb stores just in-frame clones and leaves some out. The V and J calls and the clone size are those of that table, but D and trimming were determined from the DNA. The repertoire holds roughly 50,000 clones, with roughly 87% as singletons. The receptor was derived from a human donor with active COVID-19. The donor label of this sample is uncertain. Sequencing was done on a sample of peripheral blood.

CDR3: CASSLSVVSNQPQHF. The CDR3 DNA sequence: TGTGCCAGCTCACTCTCGGTAGTTAGCAATCAGCCCCAGCATTTT. This chain uses TRBV18 with TRBJ1-5; no firm D call. Trimming took off 4 bases at V and 0 bases at J, with 10 bases between the two ends. Germline V gene sequence: CDR1 KGHSH, CDR2 LQKENI. The CDR3 has 15 residues.